A selection of T cell receptor beta chains follows, all from one sample in a study of blood T cell repertoires in COVID-19. Sequencing was performed with immunoSEQ multiplex PCR; in TCRdb, only in-frame clones are kept and a portion is missing. The profile shows about 14,000 clones, 83% of them singletons. Sequencing was done on a sample of peripheral blood. These receptors originate from a woman aged 55 to 70 with acute or convalescent COVID-19. CDR3s include the opening cysteine and the closing phenylalanine or tryptophan. Fields, in order: clone size, V gene, D gene, J gene, CDR3 DNA, CDR3 protein. D genes are given only for firm matches. Clone size is stated in some rows and not others, as once, few, many or a class when expanded.

size: .; V: TRBV5-4; D: .; J: TRBJ2-3; DNA: TGTGCCAGCAGCTTCAAGGGGGGCACAGATACGCAGTATTTT; CDR3: CASSFKGGTDTQYF
size: .; V: TRBV27; D: .; J: TRBJ1-1; DNA: TGTGCCAGCTACGACCTAGGGACCTCAACGGGGGGGACTGAAGCTTTCTTT; CDR3: CASYDLGTSTGGTEAFF
size: .; V: TRBV24-1; D: TRBD1; J: TRBJ1-2; DNA: TGTGCCACCAGTGATACACAGGGGGTGGAAGGCTACACCTTC; CDR3: CATSDTQGVEGYTF
size: .; V: TRBV6-2/TRBV6-3; D: TRBD1; J: TRBJ2-7; DNA: TGTGCCAGCAGTTACTTCACAGGGGGCTCATGGGAGCAGTACTTC; CDR3: CASSYFTGGSWEQYF
size: .; V: TRBV29-1; D: .; J: TRBJ1-2; DNA: TGCAGCGTTGAAGACGAAACAGTTTCCTATGGCTACACCTTC; CDR3: CSVEDETVSYGYTF
size: .; V: TRBV27; D: TRBD1; J: TRBJ1-2; DNA: TGTGCCAGCAAACCAACAGGGGATGGCTACACCTTC; CDR3: CASKPTGDGYTF
size: .; V: TRBV28; D: TRBD2; J: TRBJ2-5; DNA: TGTGCCAGTGGTCTAGCGGGAGGTCGGGAGACCCAGTACTTC; CDR3: CASGLAGGRETQYF
size: .; V: TRBV7-3; D: TRBD1; J: TRBJ2-5; DNA: TGTGCCAGCAGCCCTGGACAGGGGGAGACCCAGTACTTC; CDR3: CASSPGQGETQYF
size: .; V: TRBV19; D: TRBD1; J: TRBJ1-5; DNA: TGTGCCAGTAGTAGCCTCGACAGGGGAGGAGGTACGTCCCAGCATTTT; CDR3: CASSSLDRGGGTSQHF
size: once; V: TRBV28; D: TRBD1; J: TRBJ2-7; DNA: TGTGCCAGCAGTTTAGGGACAGAAGAAACCTACGAGCAGTACTTC; CDR3: CASSLGTEETYEQYF
size: few; V: TRBV5-1; D: TRBD1; J: TRBJ1-1; DNA: TGCGCCAGCAGCTACGACAGGGCCAACACTGAAGCTTTCTTT; CDR3: CASSYDRANTEAFF
size: .; V: TRBV5-1; D: TRBD2; J: TRBJ2-7; DNA: TGCGCCAGCAGCTTGGCGTCGTGGGGGAGGGCCAACGAGCAGTACTTC; CDR3: CASSLASWGRANEQYF
size: .; V: TRBV5-6; D: TRBD1; J: TRBJ1-2; DNA: TGTGCCAGCAGCTTGTTGGACAGGCGGAACTATGGCTACACCTTC; CDR3: CASSLLDRRNYGYTF
size: .; V: TRBV4-1; D: TRBD1; J: TRBJ1-1; DNA: TGCGCCAGCAGCCAACGACAGGGGGCAGGTGAAGCTTTCTTT; CDR3: CASSQRQGAGEAFF
size: .; V: TRBV11-2; D: TRBD1; J: TRBJ2-2; DNA: TGTGCCAGCAGCTTAGGACAGGGCGCGCCGGACGGGGAGCTGTTTTTT; CDR3: CASSLGQGAPDGELFF
size: .; V: TRBV30; D: .; J: TRBJ1-5; DNA: TGTGCCTGGAGTCGGGGACTAATGGGGCAGCCCCAGCATTTT; CDR3: CAWSRGLMGQPQHF
size: .; V: TRBV7-2; D: TRBD1; J: TRBJ1-2; DNA: TGTGCCAGCAGCTTGAGCAGGGGGGATGGTGGCTACACCTTC; CDR3: CASSLSRGDGGYTF
size: .; V: TRBV2; D: .; J: TRBJ1-2; DNA: TGTGCCAGCAGGGATAGATCAGCGTATGGCTACACCTTC; CDR3: CASRDRSAYGYTF
size: .; V: TRBV28; D: .; J: TRBJ1-5; DNA: TGTGCCAGCAGTTTAACAGGACGGAGCAATCAGCCCCAGCATTTT; CDR3: CASSLTGRSNQPQHF
size: .; V: TRBV19; D: .; J: TRBJ1-5; DNA: TGTGCCAGTAGTGCGGGACCCCAAGACGGCAATCAGCCCCAGCATTTT; CDR3: CASSAGPQDGNQPQHF
size: .; V: TRBV29-1; D: TRBD1; J: TRBJ2-3; DNA: TGCAGCGTTGAAGATCGGACAGGGTCGACAGATACGCAGTATTTT; CDR3: CSVEDRTGSTDTQYF
size: .; V: TRBV3-1/TRBV3-2; D: TRBD2; J: TRBJ2-7; DNA: TGTGCCAGCGGTACTAGCGGATACACCTACGAGCAGTACTTC; CDR3: CASGTSGYTYEQYF
size: few; V: TRBV25-1; D: .; J: TRBJ1-2; DNA: TGTGCCAGCAGTGACTCGGGGTGGCAGGGGCCAGGCTACACCTTC; CDR3: CASSDSGWQGPGYTF
size: .; V: TRBV5-6; D: TRBD2; J: TRBJ2-1; DNA: TGTGCCAGCAGCTTGGTGTCTAGCGGGGGGTACAATGAGCAGTTCTTC; CDR3: CASSLVSSGGYNEQFF
size: .; V: TRBV28; D: TRBD2; J: TRBJ2-3; DNA: TGTGCCAGCAGTTTAGACCTAGCGGGAGGGACAGATACGCAGTATTTT; CDR3: CASSLDLAGGTDTQYF
size: .; V: TRBV5-1; D: TRBD1; J: TRBJ1-4; DNA: TGCGCCAGCAGCCTGGGACAGTTAAATGAAAAACTGTTTTTT; CDR3: CASSLGQLNEKLFF
size: once; V: TRBV5-1; D: .; J: TRBJ1-1; DNA: TGCGCCAGCAGCTTGGATGGTTCGGGGAGTCAAGCTTTCTTT; CDR3: CASSLDGSGSQAFF
size: .; V: TRBV5-4; D: .; J: TRBJ2-1; DNA: TGTGCCAGCAGCTCCACGGGTAGTGAGCAGTTCTTC; CDR3: CASSSTGSEQFF
size: .; V: TRBV7-3; D: TRBD2; J: TRBJ2-2; DNA: TGTGCCAGCAGTCCTACTAGCGGGGGGCCTTACACCGGGGAGCTGTTTTTT; CDR3: CASSPTSGGPYTGELFF
size: few; V: TRBV9; D: TRBD1; J: TRBJ2-6; DNA: TGTGCCAGCAGCGCTCGACAGGGTGCTGGGGCCAACGTCCTGACTTTC; CDR3: CASSARQGAGANVLTF
size: .; V: TRBV18; D: .; J: TRBJ1-3; DNA: TGTGCCAGCTCACCAGGGCAGGGCAAGGAGTTTGGAAACACCATATATTTT; CDR3: CASSPGQGKEFGNTIYF
size: .; V: TRBV6-1; D: TRBD1; J: TRBJ1-5; DNA: TGTGCCAGCAGTGAACCAGGGGGTCAGCCCCAGCATTTT; CDR3: CASSEPGGQPQHF
size: .; V: TRBV7-6; D: TRBD1; J: TRBJ1-3; DNA: TGTGCCAGCAGCTTAGGTCCGAACAGGGGCTCTGGAAACACCATATATTTT; CDR3: CASSLGPNRGSGNTIYF
size: .; V: TRBV6-5; D: .; J: TRBJ2-7; DNA: TGTGCCAGCAGCCCCGGGACATATTACGAGCAGTACTTC; CDR3: CASSPGTYYEQYF
size: .; V: TRBV4-2; D: TRBD1; J: TRBJ1-4; DNA: TGTGCCAGCAGCCAGTCGACAGGGCCCGTTTTAGCTAATGAAAAACTGTTTTTT; CDR3: CASSQSTGPVLANEKLFF
size: .; V: TRBV4-1; D: .; J: TRBJ2-3; DNA: TGCGCCAGCAGCCAAGATGGGGGGACAGCCTGCACAGATACGCAGTATTTT; CDR3: CASSQDGGTACTDTQYF
size: .; V: TRBV6-1; D: .; J: TRBJ2-5; DNA: TGTGCCAGCAGTGATTCCTGGACAGGAGGGCAAGAGACCCAGTACTTC; CDR3: CASSDSWTGGQETQYF
size: .; V: TRBV19; D: .; J: TRBJ1-4; DNA: TGTGCCAGTATCCACGGGGGGAAACTGTTTTTT; CDR3: CASIHGGKLFF
size: .; V: TRBV7-9; D: .; J: TRBJ1-3; DNA: TGTGCCAGCAGTCCTAACCCCTCTGGAAACACCATATATTTT; CDR3: CASSPNPSGNTIYF
size: .; V: TRBV4-2; D: .; J: TRBJ2-7; DNA: TGTGCCAGCAGCCAGAATGTTTGGACGGACACCTACGAGCAGTACTTC; CDR3: CASSQNVWTDTYEQYF
size: .; V: TRBV11-2; D: .; J: TRBJ2-1; DNA: TGTGCCAGCAGACAGGCCTTCAGCTACAATGAGCAGTTCTTC; CDR3: CASRQAFSYNEQFF
size: .; V: TRBV6-5; D: TRBD1; J: TRBJ1-1; DNA: TGTGCCAGCAGTCGACAGGGGGCTTCTGAAGCTTTCTTT; CDR3: CASSRQGASEAFF
size: .; V: TRBV2; D: .; J: TRBJ1-1; DNA: TGTGCCAGCAAAACAGAGTTGAACACTGAAGCTTTCTTT; CDR3: CASKTELNTEAFF
size: .; V: TRBV18; D: .; J: TRBJ1-4; DNA: TGTGCCAGCTCACCCAGGCAGACTAATGAAAAACTGTTTTTT; CDR3: CASSPRQTNEKLFF
size: .; V: TRBV7-2; D: .; J: TRBJ1-4; DNA: TGTGCCAGCAGCTTAGCGGGGGGTGACGGTGAAAAACTGTTTTTT; CDR3: CASSLAGGDGEKLFF
size: .; V: TRBV7-2; D: .; J: TRBJ2-5; DNA: TGTGCCAGCAGCTTAGGGGGGGGCCACCAAGAGACCCAGTACTTC; CDR3: CASSLGGGHQETQYF
size: .; V: TRBV6-6; D: TRBD1; J: TRBJ1-2; DNA: TGTGCCAGCACCAAGAGGGGACAGCTTAACTATGGCTACACCTTC; CDR3: CASTKRGQLNYGYTF
size: .; V: TRBV12-5; D: TRBD1; J: TRBJ2-1; DNA: TGTGCTAGTGGTTTGCTGGGACAGTACAATGAGCAGTTCTTC; CDR3: CASGLLGQYNEQFF
size: .; V: TRBV5-8; D: TRBD1; J: TRBJ1-6; DNA: TGTGCCAGCAGCCCCGACAGGGGCGGCCCCCTCCACTTT; CDR3: CASSPDRGGPLHF
size: few; V: TRBV14; D: .; J: TRBJ2-7; DNA: TGTGCCAGCAGCCGAAACACTATATACGAGCAGTACTTC; CDR3: CASSRNTIYEQYF
size: .; V: TRBV10-3; D: .; J: TRBJ2-2; DNA: TGTGCCATCAGTCAGAGGGTCGGGACCGGGGAGCTGTTTTTT; CDR3: CAISQRVGTGELFF
size: .; V: TRBV6-5; D: .; J: TRBJ1-1; DNA: TGTGCCAGCAGTTGGACTGAGATGAACACTGAAGCTTTCTTT; CDR3: CASSWTEMNTEAFF